This note documents a single TCR beta chain sequence. Its antigen remains unidentified. The sample belongs to a study of CD4+ T cells in melanoma. General observations from the study: Neoantigen-specific CD4+ T cells in melanoma reportedly had diverse differentiation states. A reported correlation linked neoantigen-specific CD4+ T cells to CD8+, macrophage and B cell function.

Germline-derived CDR1 and CDR2 are GTSNPN and SVGIG (reference sequence). The CDR3 runs 14 residues. V shed 5 bases and J 6 bases; nucleotides not matched to a gene: 11. Clones were sequenced by immunoSEQ multiplex PCR, and TCRdb holds only the in-frame ones, with some missing. The data contain around 6,500 clones, approximately 72% of them singletons. J is TRBJ2-7 and V is TRBV30; TRBD1 aligns across 9 bases. The sample consisted of cells from a culture (not recorded whether cultured in vitro). This sequence was found in a human donor with melanoma. CDR3 DNA: TGTGCCTGGTGCTCACAGGGGGCCTTCGCCGAGCAGTACTTC. Residues: CAWCSQGAFAEQYF. Variable domain in full (rest from reference TRBV30 and TRBJ2-7): SQTIHQWPATLVQPVGSPLSLECTVEGTSNPNLYWYRQAAGRGLQLLFYSVGIGQISSEVPQNLSASRPQDRQFILSSKKLLLSDSGFYLCAWCSQGAFAEQYFGPGTRLTVT.